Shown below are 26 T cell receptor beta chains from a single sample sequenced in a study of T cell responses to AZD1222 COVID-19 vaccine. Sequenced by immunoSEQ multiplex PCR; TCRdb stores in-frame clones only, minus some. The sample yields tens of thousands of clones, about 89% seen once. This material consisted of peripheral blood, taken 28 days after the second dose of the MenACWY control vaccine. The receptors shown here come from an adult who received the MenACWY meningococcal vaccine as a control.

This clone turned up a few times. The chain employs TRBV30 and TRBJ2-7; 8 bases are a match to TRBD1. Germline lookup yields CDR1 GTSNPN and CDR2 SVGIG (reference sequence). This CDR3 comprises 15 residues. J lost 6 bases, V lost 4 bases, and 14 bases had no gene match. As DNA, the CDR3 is TGTGCCTGGACCAAACCCAGACAGGGGCGACGCGAGCAGTACTTC. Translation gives CAWTKPRQGRREQYF. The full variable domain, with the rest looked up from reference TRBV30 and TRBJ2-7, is SQTIHQWPATLVQPVGSPLSLECTVEGTSNPNLYWYRQAAGRGLQLLFYSVGIGQISSEVPQNLSASRPQDRQFILSSKKLLLSDSGFYLCAWTKPRQGRREQYFGPGTRLTVT.

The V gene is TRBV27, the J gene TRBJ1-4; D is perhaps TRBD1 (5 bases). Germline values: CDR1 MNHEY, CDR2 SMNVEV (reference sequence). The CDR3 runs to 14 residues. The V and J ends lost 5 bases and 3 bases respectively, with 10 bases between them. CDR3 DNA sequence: TGTGCCAGCAGTGCCCAGGGAGCTAATGAAAAACTGTTTTTT. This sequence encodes CASSAQGANEKLFF.

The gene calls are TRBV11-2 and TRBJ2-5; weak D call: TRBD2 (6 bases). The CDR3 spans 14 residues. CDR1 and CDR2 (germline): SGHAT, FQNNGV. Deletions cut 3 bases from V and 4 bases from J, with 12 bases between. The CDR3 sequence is CASSLSGAGETQYF. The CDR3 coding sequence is TGTGCCAGCAGCTTGTCGGGAGCCGGAGAGACCCAGTACTTC.

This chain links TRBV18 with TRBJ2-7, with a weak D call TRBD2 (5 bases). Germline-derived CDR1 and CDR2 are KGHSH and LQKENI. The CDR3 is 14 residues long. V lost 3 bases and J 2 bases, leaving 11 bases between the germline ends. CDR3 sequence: CASSPRTETYEQYF. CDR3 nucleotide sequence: TGTGCCAGCTCACCTCGGACTGAAACCTACGAGCAGTACTTC.

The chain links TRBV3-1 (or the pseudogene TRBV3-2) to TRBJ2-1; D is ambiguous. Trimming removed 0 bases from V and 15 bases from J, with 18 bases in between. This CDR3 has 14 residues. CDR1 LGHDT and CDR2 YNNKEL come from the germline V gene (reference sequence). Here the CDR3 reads CASSQDGSRAYAFF. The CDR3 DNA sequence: TGTGCCAGCAGCCAAGATGGGTCCCGGGCATACGCGTTCTTC.

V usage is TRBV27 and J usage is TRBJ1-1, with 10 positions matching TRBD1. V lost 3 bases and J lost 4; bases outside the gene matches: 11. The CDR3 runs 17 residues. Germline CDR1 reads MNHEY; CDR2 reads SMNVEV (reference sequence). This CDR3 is CASSFARQGARGTEAFF. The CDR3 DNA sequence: TGTGCCAGCAGTTTTGCCAGACAGGGGGCGCGTGGCACTGAAGCTTTCTTT.

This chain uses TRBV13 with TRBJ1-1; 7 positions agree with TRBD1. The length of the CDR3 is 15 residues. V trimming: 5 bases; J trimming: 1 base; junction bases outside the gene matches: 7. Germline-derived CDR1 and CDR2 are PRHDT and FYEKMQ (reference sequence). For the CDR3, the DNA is TGTGCCAGCAGCCCACAGGACAGGACGAACACTGAAGCTTTCTTT. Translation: CASSPQDRTNTEAFF. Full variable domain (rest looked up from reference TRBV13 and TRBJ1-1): AAGVIQSPRHLIKEKRETATLKCYPIPRHDTVYWYQQGPGQDPQFLISFYEKMQSDKGSIPDRFSAQQFSDYHSELNMSSLELGDSALYFCASSPQDRTNTEAFFGQGTRLTVV.

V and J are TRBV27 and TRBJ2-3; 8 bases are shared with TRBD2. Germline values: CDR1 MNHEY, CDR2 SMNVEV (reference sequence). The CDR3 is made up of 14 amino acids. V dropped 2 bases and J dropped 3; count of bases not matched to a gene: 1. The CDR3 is CASSLGLATDTQYF. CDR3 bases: TGTGCCAGCAGTTTAGGACTAGCAACAGATACGCAGTATTTT.

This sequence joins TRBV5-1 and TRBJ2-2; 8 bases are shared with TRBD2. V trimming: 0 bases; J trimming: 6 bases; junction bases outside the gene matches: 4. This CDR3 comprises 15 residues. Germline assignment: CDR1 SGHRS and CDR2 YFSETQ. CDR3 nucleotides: TGCGCCAGCAGCTTGGCCGAAGCGGGAGCCGGGGAGCTGTTTTTT. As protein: CASSLAEAGAGELFF.

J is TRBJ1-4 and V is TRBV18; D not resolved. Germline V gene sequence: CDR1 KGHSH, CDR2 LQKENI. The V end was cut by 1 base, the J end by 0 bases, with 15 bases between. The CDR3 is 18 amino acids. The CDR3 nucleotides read TGTGCCAGCTCACCACTCGGGTCAGCCCCCGCAACTAATGAAAAACTGTTTTTT. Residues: CASSPLGSAPATNEKLFF.

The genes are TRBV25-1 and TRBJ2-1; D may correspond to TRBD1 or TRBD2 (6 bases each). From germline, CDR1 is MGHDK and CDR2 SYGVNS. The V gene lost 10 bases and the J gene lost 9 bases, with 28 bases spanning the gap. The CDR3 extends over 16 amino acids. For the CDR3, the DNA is TGTGCCACCTGGGGGCGGAAACAGGGAGGTGCTCCTGAGCAGTTCTTC. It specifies CATWGRKQGGAPEQFF.

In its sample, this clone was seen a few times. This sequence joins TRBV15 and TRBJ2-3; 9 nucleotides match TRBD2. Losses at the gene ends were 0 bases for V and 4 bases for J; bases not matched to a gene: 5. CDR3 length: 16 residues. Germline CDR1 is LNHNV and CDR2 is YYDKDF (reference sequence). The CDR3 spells CATSRDRAGGADTQYF. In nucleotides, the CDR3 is TGTGCCACCAGCAGAGATAGGGCGGGAGGGGCAGATACGCAGTATTTT.

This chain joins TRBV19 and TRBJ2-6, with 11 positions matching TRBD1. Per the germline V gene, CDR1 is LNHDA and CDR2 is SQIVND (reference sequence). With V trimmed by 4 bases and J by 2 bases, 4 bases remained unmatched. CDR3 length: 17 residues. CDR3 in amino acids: CASSRGTGGTGANVLTF. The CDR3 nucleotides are TGTGCCAGTAGTAGGGGGACAGGGGGAACTGGGGCCAACGTCCTGACTTTC.

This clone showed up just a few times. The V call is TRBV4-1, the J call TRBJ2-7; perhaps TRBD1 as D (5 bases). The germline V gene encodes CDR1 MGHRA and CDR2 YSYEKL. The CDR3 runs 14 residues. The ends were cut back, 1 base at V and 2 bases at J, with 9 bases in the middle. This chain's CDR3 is CASSQVTGTYEQYF. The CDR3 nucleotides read TGCGCCAGCAGCCAAGTCACAGGTACCTACGAGCAGTACTTC.

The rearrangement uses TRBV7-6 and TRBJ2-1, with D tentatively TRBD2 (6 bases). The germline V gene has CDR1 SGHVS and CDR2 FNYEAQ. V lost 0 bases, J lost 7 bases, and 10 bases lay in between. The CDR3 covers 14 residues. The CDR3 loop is CASSLAGGGNEQFF. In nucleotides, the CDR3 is TGTGCCAGCAGCTTAGCGGGAGGAGGGAATGAGCAGTTCTTC. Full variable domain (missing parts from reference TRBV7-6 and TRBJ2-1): GAGVSQSPRYKVTKRGQDVALRCDPISGHVSLYWYRQALGQGPEFLTYFNYEAQQDKSGLPNDRFSAERPEGSISTLTIQRTEQRDSAMYRCASSLAGGGNEQFFGPGTRLTVL.

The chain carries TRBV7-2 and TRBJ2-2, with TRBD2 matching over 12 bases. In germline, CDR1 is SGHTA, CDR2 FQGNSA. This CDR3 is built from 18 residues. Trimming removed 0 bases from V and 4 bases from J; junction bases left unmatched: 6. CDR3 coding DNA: TGTGCCAGCAGCTTAGCTGCGCTAGCGGGAGGGGTCACCGGGGAGCTGTTTTTT. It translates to CASSLAALAGGVTGELFF. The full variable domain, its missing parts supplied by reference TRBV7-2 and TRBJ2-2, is GAGVSQSPSNKVTEKGKDVELRCDPISGHTALYWYRQSLGQGLEFLIYFQGNSAPDKSGLPSDRFSAERTGGSVSTLTIQRTQQEDSAVYLCASSLAALAGGVTGELFFGEGSRLTVL.

The DNA for the CDR3 is TGTGCCACCAGTGGTGACAGGTCCACAGATACGCAGTATTTT. As protein: CATSGDRSTDTQYF. V usage is TRBV24-1 and J usage is TRBJ2-3; tentatively, D is TRBD1 (6 bases). The CDR3 has 14 residues. Per germline, CDR1 KGHDR and CDR2 SFDVKD. The V end was cut by 5 bases, the J end by 2 bases, with 10 bases between.

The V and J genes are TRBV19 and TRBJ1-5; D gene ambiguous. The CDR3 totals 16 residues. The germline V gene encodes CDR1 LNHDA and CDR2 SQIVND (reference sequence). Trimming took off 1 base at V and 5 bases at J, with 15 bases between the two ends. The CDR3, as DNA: TGTGCCAGTAGTATAGCCCCACCCGGGTCTTATCAGCCCCAGCATTTT. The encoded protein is CASSIAPPGSYQPQHF.

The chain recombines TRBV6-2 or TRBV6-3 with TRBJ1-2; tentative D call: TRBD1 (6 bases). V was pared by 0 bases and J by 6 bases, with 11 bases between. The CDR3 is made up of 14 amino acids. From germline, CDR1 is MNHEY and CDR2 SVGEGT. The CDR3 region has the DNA TGTGCCAGCAGTTACTCGGAACAGGGAAATGGCTACACCTTC. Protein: CASSYSEQGNGYTF.

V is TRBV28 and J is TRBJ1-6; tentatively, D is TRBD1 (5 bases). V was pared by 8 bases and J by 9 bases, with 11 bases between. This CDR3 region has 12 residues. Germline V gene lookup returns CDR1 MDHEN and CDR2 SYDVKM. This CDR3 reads CASQGGRSPLHF. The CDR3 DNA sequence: TGTGCCAGCCAGGGAGGCCGTTCACCCCTCCACTTT.

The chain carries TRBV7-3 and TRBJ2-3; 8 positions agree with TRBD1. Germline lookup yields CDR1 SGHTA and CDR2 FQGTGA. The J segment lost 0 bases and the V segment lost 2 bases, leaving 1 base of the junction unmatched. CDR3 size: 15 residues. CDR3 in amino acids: CASSLGTGSTDTQYF. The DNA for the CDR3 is TGTGCCAGCAGCTTAGGGACAGGAAGCACAGATACGCAGTATTTT.

The DNA of the CDR3 is TGTGCCAGCAGCTTGGGAGGCTCCGCGCCCCAGCATTTT. Encoded protein: CASSLGGSAPQHF. The chain combines TRBV7-2 with TRBJ1-5; D gene unclear. Germline V CDR1 and CDR2: SGHTA, FQGNSA. Trimming cost V 3 bases and J 9 bases, with 12 bases left between them. The CDR3 loop spans 13 amino acids.

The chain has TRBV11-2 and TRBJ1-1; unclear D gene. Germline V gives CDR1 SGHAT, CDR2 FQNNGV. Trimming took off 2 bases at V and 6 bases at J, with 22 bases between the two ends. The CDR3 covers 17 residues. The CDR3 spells CASSLRVPTAKNAEAFF. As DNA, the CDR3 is TGTGCCAGCAGCTTAAGGGTCCCAACGGCAAAGAATGCTGAAGCTTTCTTT.

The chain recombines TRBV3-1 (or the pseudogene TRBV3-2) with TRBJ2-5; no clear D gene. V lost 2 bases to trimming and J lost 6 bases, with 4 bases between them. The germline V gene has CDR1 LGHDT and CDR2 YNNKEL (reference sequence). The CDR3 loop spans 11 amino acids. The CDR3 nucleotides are TGTGCCAGCAGCCAATTACAGACCCAGTACTTC. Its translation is CASSQLQTQYF.

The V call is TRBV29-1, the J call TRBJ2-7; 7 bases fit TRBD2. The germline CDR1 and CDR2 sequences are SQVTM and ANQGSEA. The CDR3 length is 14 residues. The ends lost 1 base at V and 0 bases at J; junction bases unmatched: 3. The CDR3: CSVEGGRTSYEQYF. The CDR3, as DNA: TGCAGCGTTGAAGGCGGGAGAACCTCCTACGAGCAGTACTTC.

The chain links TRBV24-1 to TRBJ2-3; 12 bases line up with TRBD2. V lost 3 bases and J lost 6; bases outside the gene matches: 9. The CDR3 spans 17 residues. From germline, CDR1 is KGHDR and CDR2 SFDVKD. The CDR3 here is CATSDTSGRPYSDTQYF. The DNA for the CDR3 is TGTGCCACCAGTGATACTAGCGGGAGGCCCTACTCGGATACGCAGTATTTT.